The 3 T cell receptor beta chains below come from one sample, sequenced in a study of T cell repertoires in cytomegalovirus infection. These receptors have no identified antigens. TCRdb used MiXCR to reprocess the reads, holding one entry per CDR3 protein. The table records approximately 730,000 distinct CDR3 sequences, roughly 29% of them present only once. Sequenced material: cultured CD8+ T cells from PBMCs, taken from culture after CMV antigen stimulation. The receptors here all came from a human donor in good health (CMV status not recorded). Some clones in this sample may be carry-over from other donors' samples.

The chain employs TRBV29-1 and TRBJ1-5; D uncertain. Germline lookup yields CDR1 SQVTM and CDR2 ANQGSEA. Trimming removed 4 bases at V and 0 bases at J, with 16 bases between. CDR3 size: 16 residues. The CDR3 spells CSVVSQADPSNQPQHF. The CDR3 bases are TGCAGCGTTGTATCCCAGGCAGATCCTAGCAATCAGCCCCAGCATTTT.

The J gene is TRBJ2-5, the V gene TRBV23-1; D is unclear. TRBV23-1 is identified as an open reading frame with a role that is uncertain. V gave up 0 bases and J gave up 7 bases, with 3 bases separating them. This CDR3 has 11 residues. The CDR3: CASSQSMTQYF. The CDR3 region has the DNA TGCGCCAGCAGTCAATCGATGACCCAGTACTTC.

This rearrangement joins TRBV6-1 to TRBJ1-2; perhaps TRBD1 as D (5 bases). Germline V gene data show CDR1 as MNHNS and CDR2 as SASEGT. The ends were cut back, 0 bases at V and 0 bases at J, with 14 bases in the middle. This CDR3 is 17 amino acids long. The CDR3 region has the DNA TGTGCCAGCAGTGAAGCCTCGGCAGGGCCAGCTAACTATGGCTACACCTTC. Encoded protein: CASSEASAGPANYGYTF.